A selection of T cell receptor beta chains follows, all from one sample in a study of Ad26.COV2.S vaccination and SARS-CoV-2 variants. TCRdb's table, derived via immunoSEQ multiplex PCR, lists solely in-frame clones and lacks some. The sample contains hundreds of thousands of clones, 89% of which appear only once. This specimen was peripheral blood, taken in a trial of Ad26.COV2.S vaccine versus placebo. Receptors were obtained from a person aged 18 to 59 who received the Ad26.COV2.S COVID-19 vaccine or a placebo. Both conserved end residues are part of each CDR3. The D gene is left open where the match is weak. Clone size is given for some rows only: seen once, a few or many times, or a class if the clone is expanded.

J gene	D gene	V gene	clone size	CDR3 protein	CDR3 DNA
TRBJ2-7	TRBD2	TRBV5-1	.	CASRWWEGRLYEQYF	TGCGCCAGCCGCTGGTGGGAGGGCCGGCTTTACGAGCAGTACTTC
TRBJ1-1	.	TRBV20-1	.	CSASGWANRNTEAFF	TGCAGTGCCAGTGGGTGGGCGAATCGGAACACTGAAGCTTTCTTT
TRBJ2-1	.	TRBV5-1	.	CASSFRLYNEQFF	TGCGCCAGCAGCTTTCGGCTCTACAATGAGCAGTTCTTC
TRBJ2-1	.	TRBV7-3	.	CASSPGQVDINEQFF	TGTGCCAGCAGCCCAGGGCAGGTTGACATAAATGAGCAGTTCTTC
TRBJ1-5	.	TRBV7-9	.	CASSLVQGEAQHF	TGTGCCAGCAGCTTAGTGCAGGGTGAGGCCCAGCATTTT
TRBJ1-2	.	TRBV4-3	.	CASSQDRVGGYTF	TGCGCCAGCAGCCAAGATCGAGTGGGGGGCTACACCTTC
TRBJ2-7	TRBD2	TRBV6-2/TRBV6-3	.	CASSYRGLAEWRNEQYF	TGTGCCAGCAGTTACCGAGGACTAGCGGAATGGAGAAACGAGCAGTACTTC
TRBJ2-2	.	TRBV7-9	.	CASSLSPTSNTGELFF	TGTGCCAGCAGCTTATCCCCCACGTCGAACACCGGGGAGCTGTTTTTT
TRBJ1-6	.	TRBV19	.	CASSVTTGSPLHF	TGTGCCAGTAGTGTGACAACAGGTTCACCCCTCCACTTT
TRBJ2-1	.	TRBV24-1	.	CATSDDGVWEQFF	TGTGCCACCAGTGACGACGGGGTGTGGGAGCAGTTCTTC
TRBJ2-1	TRBD2	TRBV29-1	.	CSVAQWTSGNNEQFF	TGCAGCGTTGCCCAGTGGACTAGCGGAAACAATGAGCAGTTCTTC
TRBJ2-3	TRBD2	TRBV7-3	.	CASSLTGGATDTQYF	TGTGCCAGCAGCTTAACCGGGGGGGCTACAGATACGCAGTATTTT
TRBJ2-7	.	TRBV5-8	.	CASNLPAGQLPYEQYF	TGTGCCAGCAACCTCCCAGCGGGACAGTTACCTTACGAGCAGTACTTC
TRBJ1-1	.	TRBV29-1	.	CSVEAGGAFF	TGCAGCGTTGAAGCGGGAGGGGCTTTCTTT
TRBJ2-1	.	TRBV19	.	CATETDNEQFF	TGTGCCACCGAAACGGACAATGAGCAGTTCTTC
TRBJ1-2	.	TRBV6-4	.	CASRRTGGGYTF	TGTGCCAGCAGAAGGACCGGTGGGGGCTACACCTTC
TRBJ1-1	.	TRBV5-6	.	CASSLDKNTEAFF	TGTGCCAGCAGCTTGGACAAGAACACTGAAGCTTTCTTT
TRBJ2-5	.	TRBV20-1	.	CSATHQETQYF	TGCAGTGCTACACACCAAGAGACCCAGTACTTC
TRBJ1-2	.	TRBV6-5	.	CASSYGSLGYTF	TGTGCCAGCAGTTACGGCTCCCTTGGCTACACCTTC
TRBJ2-5	.	TRBV19	.	CASSTGPETQYF	TGTGCCAGTTCGACAGGCCCGGAGACCCAGTACTTC
TRBJ2-7	.	TRBV30	few	CAWSVRGEREQYF	TGTGCCTGGAGTGTACGAGGGGAGAGGGAGCAGTACTTC
TRBJ1-3	TRBD1	TRBV19	.	CASSPWTGALGNTIYF	TGTGCCAGTAGTCCCTGGACAGGGGCTCTTGGAAACACCATATATTTT
TRBJ2-7	TRBD2	TRBV12-3/TRBV12-4	.	CASRPSGSGEQYF	TGTGCCAGCAGACCTAGCGGGAGTGGGGAGCAGTACTTC
TRBJ1-2	TRBD1	TRBV6-2/TRBV6-3	.	CASSYSTGGVGYTF	TGTGCCAGCAGTTACTCGACAGGGGGCGTTGGCTACACCTTC
TRBJ1-6	TRBD1	TRBV30	.	CAWTSTGQDSYNSPLHF	TGTGCCTGGACATCAACGGGACAGGATTCTTATAATTCACCCCTCCACTTT
TRBJ2-1	.	TRBV15	once	CATSRDPGRIGYNEQFF	TGTGCCACCAGCAGAGATCCCGGCCGAATAGGCTACAATGAGCAGTTCTTC
TRBJ1-6	.	TRBV5-1	few	CASRVGEVNSPLHF	TGCGCCAGCAGGGTGGGAGAGGTTAATTCACCCCTCCACTTT
TRBJ1-1	.	TRBV6-5	.	CASSDSGGGTEAFF	TGTGCCAGCAGTGACTCCGGGGGAGGGACTGAAGCTTTCTTT
TRBJ1-3	.	TRBV6-5	.	CATRQVRSGNTIYF	TGTGCCACCAGACAGGTTCGCTCTGGAAACACCATATATTTT
TRBJ2-3	.	TRBV30	.	CAWSVRGPSTDTQYF	TGTGCCTGGAGTGTACGAGGTCCTAGCACAGATACGCAGTATTTT
TRBJ2-1	.	TRBV9	.	CASSVDTGTGNNEQFF	TGTGCCAGCAGCGTAGACACAGGGACCGGTAACAATGAGCAGTTCTTC
TRBJ2-1	.	TRBV6-5	.	CASSRAWGIYEQFF	TGTGCCAGCAGTAGGGCGTGGGGTATATACGAGCAGTTCTTC
TRBJ2-1	.	TRBV24-1	.	CATKGTLDNEQFF	TGTGCCACCAAAGGGACCCTCGACAATGAGCAGTTCTTC
TRBJ1-5	.	TRBV19	few	CASSISTGPGSNQPQHF	TGTGCCAGTAGTATATCTACGGGCCCGGGCAGCAATCAGCCCCAGCATTTT
TRBJ2-5	.	TRBV6-5	once	CASTHSGTQETQYF	TGTGCCAGCACTCACTCAGGGACCCAAGAGACCCAGTACTTC
TRBJ1-6	.	TRBV30	.	CAWSILGTNSPLHF	TGTGCCTGGAGTATATTGGGCACCAATTCACCCCTCCACTTT
TRBJ1-3	.	TRBV7-6	.	CASSPEGNTIYF	TGTGCCAGCAGCCCCGAGGGAAACACCATATATTTT
TRBJ1-6	TRBD1	TRBV15	.	CATSSPGQAYSPLHF	TGTGCCACCAGCAGCCCGGGACAGGCGTATTCACCCCTCCACTTT
TRBJ2-2	.	TRBV12-3/TRBV12-4	.	CASSFVAGELFF	TGTGCCAGCAGTTTCGTCGCCGGGGAGCTGTTTTTT
TRBJ2-5	.	TRBV24-1	once	CATSEQQGEGETQYF	TGTGCCACCAGTGAACAACAGGGGGAGGGGGAGACCCAGTACTTC
TRBJ2-7	.	TRBV6-2/TRBV6-3	few	CASSPSGVSRHYEQYF	TGTGCCAGCAGTCCCTCGGGCGTGAGCAGGCACTACGAGCAGTACTTC
TRBJ2-7	TRBD1	TRBV7-8	many	CASSQTGTDLYEQYF	TGTGCCAGCAGCCAGACCGGGACAGACCTCTACGAGCAGTACTTC